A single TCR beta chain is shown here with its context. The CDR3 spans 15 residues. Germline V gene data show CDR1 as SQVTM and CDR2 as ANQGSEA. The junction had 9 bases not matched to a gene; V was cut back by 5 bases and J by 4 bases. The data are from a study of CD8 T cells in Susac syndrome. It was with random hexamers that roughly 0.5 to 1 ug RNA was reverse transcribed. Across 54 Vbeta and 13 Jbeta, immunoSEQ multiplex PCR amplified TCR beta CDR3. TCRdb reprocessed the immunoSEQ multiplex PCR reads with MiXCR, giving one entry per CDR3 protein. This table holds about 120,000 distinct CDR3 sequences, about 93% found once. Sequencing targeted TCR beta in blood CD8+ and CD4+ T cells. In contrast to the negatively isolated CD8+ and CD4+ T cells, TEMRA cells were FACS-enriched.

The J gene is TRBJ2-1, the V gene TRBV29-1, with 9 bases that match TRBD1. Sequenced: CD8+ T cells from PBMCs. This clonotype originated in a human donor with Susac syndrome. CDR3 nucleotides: TGCAGCGTTCAGGGGCGGACAGGGGATTACAATGAGCAGTTCTTC. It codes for CSVQGRTGDYNEQFF.